This is a list of T cell receptor beta chains from one sample in a study of blood T cell repertoires in COVID-19. TCRdb's copy holds only in-frame clones and misses some; the assay was immunoSEQ multiplex PCR. The data show almost 55,000 clones, with approximately 87% seen just once and approximately 5.7% held by the top ten. The sequenced sample was peripheral blood. Every receptor here comes from a human donor in a cohort sampled during active COVID-19. Both conserved end residues are part of each CDR3. D genes are given only for firm matches. The size of a clone is reported for some rows only, either as once, few or many, or as a class for expanded clones.

abundance	v_gene	j_gene	d_gene	CDR3aa	CDR3nt
once	TRBV5-6	TRBJ2-2	NA	CASSLGFPQGTGELFF	TGTGCCAGCAGCTTGGGTTTCCCCCAGGGCACCGGGGAGCTGTTTTTT
NA	TRBV7-2	TRBJ1-1	TRBD1	CASSRMGQGNTEAFF	TGTGCCAGCAGCCGCATGGGACAGGGAAACACTGAAGCTTTCTTT
NA	TRBV7-3	TRBJ2-1	TRBD2	CASSPLTGLGHNEQFF	TGTGCCAGCAGCCCCCTCACGGGACTAGGTCACAATGAGCAGTTCTTC
NA	TRBV2	TRBJ2-4	NA	CASSDSAKNIQYF	TGTGCCAGCAGCGACTCAGCCAAAAACATTCAGTACTTC
NA	TRBV7-6	TRBJ1-1	NA	CASSSLDSEAFF	TGTGCCAGCAGCTCTCTAGACAGTGAAGCTTTCTTT
NA	TRBV12-3/TRBV12-4	TRBJ1-4	TRBD1	CASSIDRVLFF	TGTGCCAGCAGTATTGACAGGGTGCTGTTTTTT
few	TRBV6-5	TRBJ1-1	NA	CASSYRGVLNTEAFF	TGTGCCAGCAGTTACCGGGGGGTTTTGAACACTGAAGCTTTCTTT
NA	TRBV5-4	TRBJ2-5	TRBD1	CASSLGGTGQETQYF	TGTGCCAGCAGCCTGGGGGGGACAGGGCAAGAGACCCAGTACTTC
few	TRBV4-1	TRBJ1-5	NA	CASSQDRWQPQHF	TGCGCCAGCAGCCAAGATCGGTGGCAGCCCCAGCATTTT
NA	TRBV9	TRBJ2-2	NA	CASSEQPNTGELFF	TGTGCCAGCAGCGAACAGCCGAACACCGGGGAGCTGTTTTTT
once	TRBV19	TRBJ1-2	NA	CASHTTNGGENYGYTF	TGTGCCAGTCATACTACGAACGGGGGGGAAAACTATGGCTACACCTTC
NA	TRBV9	TRBJ2-3	TRBD2	CASSRWGLAGDPNTQYF	TGTGCCAGCAGCAGATGGGGGCTAGCGGGGGACCCAAATACGCAGTATTTT
NA	TRBV12-3/TRBV12-4	TRBJ2-7	NA	CASSSGTYEQYF	TGTGCCAGCAGTTCCGGGACCTACGAGCAGTACTTC
many	TRBV7-2	TRBJ1-2	NA	CASSLGRTTNYGYTF	TGTGCCAGCAGCTTGGGACGGACTACTAACTATGGCTACACCTTC
once	TRBV7-9	TRBJ2-2	NA	CASSRDWNTGELFF	TGTGCCAGCAGCAGAGATTGGAACACCGGGGAGCTGTTTTTT
NA	TRBV2	TRBJ2-7	TRBD2	CASRGRSGGTYEQYF	TGTGCCAGCAGAGGCCGTTCGGGGGGGACCTACGAGCAGTACTTC
NA	TRBV5-1	TRBJ2-7	TRBD1	CASFGDRQYF	TGCGCCAGCTTTGGGGACAGACAGTACTTC
few	TRBV9	TRBJ2-1	TRBD2	CASSVRWGEGEQFF	TGTGCCAGCAGCGTCAGGTGGGGGGAGGGTGAGCAGTTCTTC
NA	TRBV3-1/TRBV3-2	TRBJ2-3	TRBD2	CASSPSSGGALEQYF	TGTGCCAGCAGCCCCTCTAGCGGGGGGGCCTTGGAGCAGTATTTT
NA	TRBV10-2	TRBJ2-5	TRBD2	CASSELAGGIHTGETQYF	TGCGCCAGCAGTGAACTAGCGGGGGGGATCCATACCGGAGAGACCCAGTACTTC
NA	TRBV3-1/TRBV3-2	TRBJ1-5	NA	CASSQDVGGQPQHF	TGTGCCAGCAGCCAAGATGTAGGCGGTCAGCCCCAGCATTTT
NA	TRBV4-3	TRBJ2-7	TRBD1	CASSQEGTGVGYEQYF	TGCGCCAGCAGCCAAGAAGGGACAGGGGTGGGCTACGAGCAGTACTTC
NA	TRBV6-2/TRBV6-3	TRBJ1-4	TRBD1	CASSPRDRGGATNEKLFF	TGTGCCAGCAGTCCCCGGGACAGGGGAGGGGCAACTAATGAAAAACTGTTTTTT
NA	TRBV6-5	TRBJ1-5	TRBD1	CASRTTGHNQPQHF	TGTGCCAGCAGGACGACAGGGCACAATCAGCCCCAGCATTTT
NA	TRBV11-1	TRBJ1-5	TRBD1	CASSRGGTGNQPQHF	TGTGCCAGCAGCCGCGGGGGGACAGGCAATCAGCCCCAGCATTTT
NA	TRBV30	TRBJ2-7	NA	CAWSATGFQASF	TGTGCCTGGAGTGCCACAGGATTTCAGGCCTCCTTC
NA	TRBV10-3	TRBJ2-2	NA	CAIRVHLRITNTGELFF	TGTGCCATCAGGGTCCACCTGCGCATAACGAACACCGGGGAGCTGTTTTTT
NA	TRBV6-1	TRBJ2-3	TRBD2	CASSEPGGVDTQYF	TGTGCCAGCAGTGAACCGGGGGGTGTGGATACGCAGTATTTT
NA	TRBV4-3	TRBJ2-3	TRBD2	CASSPRPQGLAGGPSTDTQYF	TGCGCCAGCAGCCCGAGGCCACAGGGGCTAGCGGGGGGGCCCAGCACAGATACGCAGTATTTT
NA	TRBV6-5	TRBJ2-6	NA	CASSSQRYGANVLTF	TGTGCCAGCAGTTCCCAGCGGTATGGGGCCAACGTCCTGACTTTC